The clone carrying this T cell receptor (beta chain) came up a few times. Its antigen remains unknown. Generated by immunoSEQ multiplex PCR, the TCRdb table keeps only in-frame clones and is missing some. The sample carries roughly 40,000 clones, 66% recorded once. The data were obtained in a study of PD-1 blockade in classical Hodgkin lymphoma. Study conclusions and caveats: Relapsed/refractory patients reportedly had the lowest baseline TCR diversity, below newly diagnosed patients, who were below healthy donors. Compared with baseline, CD4+ but not CD8+ TCR diversity had risen significantly by C4D1.

Described time point: cycle 4 day 1 (C4D1), after more than five weeks of nivolumab. Relapse was seen in all patients after autologous stem cell transplantation, and brentuximab vedotin exposure was variable. Complete response, partial response or progressive disease was recorded as best response. The germline V gene has CDR1 GTSNPN and CDR2 SVGIG (reference sequence). The CDR3 length is 15 residues. With 1 base removed from V and 1 base from J, the gap between germline ends came to 11 bases. The sequenced sample was peripheral blood mononuclear cells (PBMCs), obtained before the fourth cycle of nivolumab. The J gene is TRBJ2-1, the V gene TRBV30, with D perhaps TRBD2 (7 bases). The origin of this receptor is a human donor with classical Hodgkin lymphoma. The CDR3 DNA follows: TGTGCCTGGAGTGGGGGGCGGGAGTCCTACAATGAGCAGTTCTTC. Amino acid sequence: CAWSGGRESYNEQFF.